Below, 28 T cell receptor beta chains from the same sample are listed, as sequenced in a study of T cells after posttransplantation cyclophosphamide. The assay was immunoSEQ multiplex PCR, and TCRdb's table has in-frame clones only and misses some. The table shows about 21,000 clones, with approximately 98% occurring only once. Sequenced sample: naive CD8+ T cells sorted from PBMCs. All receptors derive from a man in his forties or fifties in good health, CMV-negative, and a related stem cell transplant donor.

The rearrangement uses TRBV28 and TRBJ2-7, with TRBD2 identical over 9 bases. With 2 bases clipped from V and 0 bases from J, the junction kept 2 bases outside the gene matches. Germline V gene sequence: CDR1 MDHEN, CDR2 SYDVKM. This CDR3 is 15 amino acids long. CDR3 amino acids: CASSLQREASYEQYF. For the CDR3, the DNA is TGTGCCAGCAGTTTACAGCGGGAGGCCTCCTACGAGCAGTACTTC.

The chain is built from TRBV28 and TRBJ2-1; 13 bases are shared with TRBD2. The CDR3 runs 20 residues. V was pared by 3 bases and J by 2 bases, with 13 bases of the junction left unmatched. Germline V CDR1 and CDR2: MDHEN, SYDVKM. Here the CDR3 DNA reads TGTGCCAGCAGTTTCCCACGTGGACTAGCGGGAGAAAGGGCCTACAATGAGCAGTTCTTC. Translation gives CASSFPRGLAGERAYNEQFF.

The chain couples TRBV7-9 to TRBJ1-1; a weak D match, TRBD1 (6 bases). CDR1 and CDR2 (germline): SEHNR, FQNEAQ (reference sequence). Trimming pared 3 bases from V and 5 bases from J, leaving 19 bases between. This CDR3 is built from 16 residues. DNA of the CDR3: TGTGCCAGCAGCTTTTCGATCCGACAGGCGAGGACTGAAGCTTTCTTT. Translated: CASSFSIRQARTEAFF.

CDR3 bases: TGCGCCAGCAGTGCGGTTCCCTACAATGAGCAGTTCTTC. Translation: CASSAVPYNEQFF. The chain joins TRBV4-1 to TRBJ2-1; the D is unclear. The CDR3 covers 13 residues. Trimming removed 6 bases at V and 2 bases at J, with 8 bases between. CDR1 and CDR2 (germline): MGHRA, YSYEKL.

The chain is built from TRBV7-8 and TRBJ2-1; no clear D gene. The CDR3 is 16 amino acids. CDR1 is SGHVS, CDR2 FQNEAQ, per germline. Trimming cost V 6 bases and J 0 bases, with 15 bases left between them. The CDR3 is CASRKVGWSSYNEQFF. The CDR3 bases are TGTGCCAGCAGGAAGGTCGGATGGAGCTCCTACAATGAGCAGTTCTTC.

V usage is TRBV27 and J usage is TRBJ2-1; TRBD2 matches 11 bases. CDR3 size: 17 residues. CDR1 and CDR2 (germline): MNHEY, SMNVEV (reference sequence). V lost 5 bases to trimming and J lost 5 bases; unmatched junction nucleotides: 11. The CDR3 nucleotides are TGTGCCAGCAGTATAATAAGACTAGCGGGGAAGAACAATGAGCAGTTCTTC. It codes for CASSIIRLAGKNNEQFF.

This chain connects TRBV28 to TRBJ2-2; maybe TRBD2 (6 bases). The CDR3 is 13 amino acids. The germline V gene has CDR1 MDHEN and CDR2 SYDVKM. V was trimmed by 5 bases and J by 6 bases, leaving 10 bases between them. CDR3 sequence reads: CASSPPGAGELFF. The DNA of the CDR3 is TGTGCCAGCAGTCCCCCGGGAGCCGGGGAGCTGTTTTTT.

This clone was recorded once. For the CDR3, the DNA is TGTGCCAGCAGCTCGGACAGCGTAAGAACAGATACGCAGTATTTT. The encoded protein is CASSSDSVRTDTQYF. The rearrangement uses TRBV7-9 and TRBJ2-3; D is perhaps TRBD1 (6 bases). The V end was cut by 4 bases, the J end by 3 bases, with 14 bases between. This CDR3 is built from 15 residues. Per the germline V gene, CDR1 is SEHNR and CDR2 is FQNEAQ (reference sequence).

V usage is TRBV6-5 and J usage is TRBJ2-3; TRBD2 might be the D (5 bases). The CDR3 spans 16 residues. Trimming stripped 2 bases from V and 1 base from J, with 13 bases between. Germline V lookup: CDR1 MNHEY, CDR2 SVGAGI. The CDR3 DNA reads TGTGCCAGCAGTTACATAGCGCAAATCGGCACAGATACGCAGTATTTT. This codes for CASSYIAQIGTDTQYF.

The CDR3 protein is CASSGEASFDNEQFF. CDR3 DNA sequence: TGTGCCAGCAGTGGTGAAGCCTCGTTCGACAATGAGCAGTTCTTC. This rearrangement joins TRBV2 to TRBJ2-1, with no clear D. The V gene's germline CDR1 is SNHLY and CDR2 FYNNEI. V shed 4 bases and J shed 5 bases, with 15 bases lying between them. The CDR3 covers 15 residues.

V is TRBV20-1 and J is TRBJ2-1, with no clear D. This CDR3 has 10 amino acids. CDR1 is DFQATT, CDR2 SNEGSKA, per germline (reference sequence). The CDR3 reads CSSQNNEQFF. The CDR3 nucleotides are TGCAGCTCCCAGAACAATGAGCAGTTCTTC.

This chain uses TRBV5-4 with TRBJ1-2, with D possibly being TRBD1 (5 bases). From germline, CDR1 is SGHNT and CDR2 YYREEE (reference sequence). V was shortened by 2 bases and J by 4 bases, with 9 bases between the two germline ends. There are 13 residues in the CDR3. Here the CDR3 DNA reads TGTGCCAGCAGCTTAGGGGATCCCTATGGCTACACCTTC. Encoded protein: CASSLGDPYGYTF.

This chain connects TRBV2 to TRBJ2-7, with 7 bases aligning to TRBD2. Looked up from germline, CDR1 is SNHLY and CDR2 is FYNNEI. Trimming removed 9 bases from V and 1 base from J; junction bases left unmatched: 9. This CDR3 spans 14 amino acids. This CDR3 is CARNGASGSYEQYF. The CDR3 DNA sequence: TGTGCCAGGAATGGGGCTAGCGGATCCTACGAGCAGTACTTC.

The CDR3 coding sequence is TGTGCCAGCAGTTACCTGGGACAGGGGGCAGATACGCAGTATTTT. It translates to CASSYLGQGADTQYF. The rearrangement uses TRBV11-2 and TRBJ2-3; 11 bases are a match to TRBD1. The germline gives CDR1 SGHAT, CDR2 FQNNGV. V was clipped by 6 bases and J by 4 bases; unmatched bases: 6. The CDR3 length is 15 residues.

The J gene is TRBJ2-1, the V gene TRBV27, with D uncertain. Germline CDR1 is MNHEY and CDR2 is SMNVEV (reference sequence). V was cut by 0 bases and J by 0 bases, with 9 bases left in between. The CDR3 covers 16 residues. This CDR3 is CASSLSGYSSYNEQFF. CDR3 nucleotides: TGTGCCAGCAGTTTATCAGGATACAGCTCCTACAATGAGCAGTTCTTC.

The V gene is TRBV28, the J gene TRBJ2-3; 8 nucleotides agree with TRBD2. The V gene end was trimmed by 3 bases and the J gene end by 2 bases; junction bases not matched to a gene: 10. The CDR3 length is 17 residues. The germline V gene encodes CDR1 MDHEN and CDR2 SYDVKM. For the CDR3, the DNA is TGTGCCAGCAGTTTTTGGTCCGGGACTAGGGTCACAGATACGCAGTATTTT. Its translation: CASSFWSGTRVTDTQYF.

The chain joins TRBV12-5 to TRBJ2-1; 8 positions match TRBD1. The CDR3 runs 15 residues. The V and J ends lost 3 bases and 7 bases, in that order; junction bases with no gene match: 8. Germline-derived CDR1 and CDR2 are LGHNT and FRNRAP. The CDR3 spells CASGFTGQDRNEQFF. The CDR3 nucleotides read TGTGCTAGTGGTTTTACGGGACAGGACCGGAATGAGCAGTTCTTC. Looking up the rest from reference TRBV12-5 and TRBJ2-1 gives the full variable domain: DARVTQTPRHKVTEMGQEVTMRCQPILGHNTVFWYRQTMMQGLELLAYFRNRAPLDDSGMPKDRFSAEMPDATLATLKIQPSEPRDSAVYFCASGFTGQDRNEQFFGPGTRLTVL.

A single count supports this clone. The rearrangement links TRBV28 to TRBJ2-5; TRBD1 matches at 10 bases. This CDR3 is 17 amino acids long. The germline gives CDR1 MDHEN, CDR2 SYDVKM. The trim removed 5 bases at V and 5 bases at J, leaving 14 bases unmatched. CDR3: CASSRGSGTGVRETQYF. DNA for the CDR3: TGTGCCAGCAGTCGGGGGTCCGGGACAGGGGTACGTGAGACCCAGTACTTC.

The chain uses TRBV15 and TRBJ1-5, with 8 bases matching TRBD1. Germline trimming cut 5 bases from V and 7 bases from J; bases unmatched to any gene: 7. Per the germline V gene, CDR1 is LNHNV and CDR2 is YYDKDF (reference sequence). The CDR3 is made up of 14 amino acids. CDR3 DNA: TGTGCCACCAGCCTCAGGGGGCGTCTCCAGCCCCAGCATTTT. It is translated as CATSLRGRLQPQHF.

The chain recombines TRBV6-6 with TRBJ2-5, with 7 bases lining up with TRBD1. CDR1 is MNHNY and CDR2 is SVGAGI in the germline V gene (reference sequence). V was clipped by 2 bases and J by 8 bases; unmatched bases: 5. The CDR3 covers 13 residues. The CDR3 region has the DNA TGTGCCAGCAGTTACAGACAGGGTCGCACCCAGTACTTC. Encoded protein: CASSYRQGRTQYF.

The chain is built from TRBV29-1 and TRBJ2-1; D possibly corresponds to TRBD2 (6 bases). CDR3 length: 12 amino acids. CDR1 SQVTM and CDR2 ANQGSEA come from the germline V gene. V lost 6 bases and J 2 bases, leaving 8 bases between the germline ends. The CDR3: CSVWTTYNEQFF. The CDR3 region has the DNA TGCAGCGTCTGGACTACCTACAATGAGCAGTTCTTC.

The chain joins TRBV2 to TRBJ2-7; a weak D match, TRBD2 (7 bases). V lost 7 bases to trimming and J lost 4 bases, with 26 bases between them. The CDR3 has 17 residues. From germline, CDR1 is SNHLY and CDR2 FYNNEI. The CDR3 nucleotides are TGTGCCAGCAAAGAGGGGGGGCTGACACCCAGACCTTACGAGCAGTACTTC. Protein: CASKEGGLTPRPYEQYF.

The count of this clone is one. This chain's CDR3 is CASSLEASPTYEQYF. Here the CDR3 DNA reads TGTGCCAGCAGTTTAGAGGCTAGCCCTACCTACGAGCAGTACTTC. V is TRBV28 and J is TRBJ2-7; possibly TRBD2 for D (5 bases). The CDR3 is made up of 15 amino acids. The germline CDR1 and CDR2 sequences are MDHEN and SYDVKM. V dropped 2 bases and J dropped 2 bases, with 13 bases sitting between them. The whole variable domain, filled in from reference TRBV28 and TRBJ2-7, reads DVKVTQSSRYLVKRTGEKVFLECVQDMDHENMFWYRQDPGLGLRLIYFSYDVKMKEKGDIPEGYSVSREKKERFSLILESASTNQTSMYLCASSLEASPTYEQYFGPGTRLTVT.

CDR3 in DNA: TGTGCCAGCAGCTTTAGGGAGGGAGCGTCCAATGAGCAGTTCTTC. Translating it yields CASSFREGASNEQFF. The V and J genes are TRBV5-5 and TRBJ2-1; 7 nucleotides match TRBD2. This CDR3 has 15 residues. Germline V lookup: CDR1 SGHKS, CDR2 YYEKEE (reference sequence). With V trimmed by 2 bases and J by 6 bases, 8 bases remained unmatched.

The rearrangement joins TRBV28 to TRBJ2-1; TRBD2 agrees at 7 bases. CDR3 length: 16 residues. Trimming removed 5 bases from V and 5 bases from J; junction bases left unmatched: 12. Germline V gives CDR1 MDHEN, CDR2 SYDVKM. In nucleotides, the CDR3 is TGTGCCAGCAGTCGCATAGCGGGCGGTTTTAACAATGAGCAGTTCTTC. Its translation is CASSRIAGGFNNEQFF.

The chain joins TRBV27 to TRBJ1-5; tentative D call: TRBD1 (6 bases). With 0 bases removed from V and 6 bases from J, the gap between germline ends came to 6 bases. Per germline, CDR1 MNHEY and CDR2 SMNVEV (reference sequence). The CDR3 extends over 13 amino acids. The CDR3 nucleotides read TGTGCCAGCAGTTTATCGACAGGTCAGCCCCAGCATTTT. Its translation: CASSLSTGQPQHF.

CDR3 sequence: CASSPDTTPNEQFF. For the CDR3, the DNA is TGTGCCAGCAGCCCTGATACGACACCCAATGAGCAGTTCTTC. The genes are TRBV6-6 and TRBJ2-1, with D unclear. Germline V gives CDR1 MNHNY, CDR2 SVGAGI (reference sequence). Trimming removed 6 bases at V and 6 bases at J, with 15 bases between. The CDR3 length is 14 residues.

V gene TRBV27 combines with J gene TRBJ2-1; TRBD2 is a possible D gene (5 bases). Trimming removed 5 bases at V and 5 bases at J, with 10 bases between. In germline, CDR1 is MNHEY, CDR2 SMNVEV (reference sequence). This CDR3 region has 13 residues. The chain's CDR3 is CASSPATNNEQFF. The CDR3, as DNA: TGTGCCAGCAGTCCCGCGACTAACAATGAGCAGTTCTTC.